This T cell receptor (beta chain) came from a study of identical twins. Whole-study results and caveats: Abundant beta clonotypes from cord blood bore fewer insertions; memory repertoires lacked this pattern.

Every sampled donor was Caucasian and healthy. About this clonotype itself: What it recognizes is unknown.

From the 5' RACE reads, TCRdb called clonotypes with MiXCR, one entry per CDR3 protein. The sample shows hundreds of thousands of distinct CDR3 sequences, roughly an eighth of them seen only once. This CDR3 region has 14 residues. The trim removed 3 bases at V and 5 bases at J, leaving 8 bases unmatched. The germline V gene encodes CDR1 SGDLS and CDR2 YYNGEE. The same data also went into a second study, on yellow fever vaccine responses in identical twins.

The sequenced sample was CD8+ T cells sorted from blood. The chain links TRBV9 to TRBJ2-7, with 7 bases lining up with TRBD2. The sequence came from a woman younger than 30 in good health. The DNA of the CDR3 is TGTGCCAGCAGCGGGCGGGAGACCACCCACGAGCAGTACTTC. Amino acid sequence: CASSGRETTHEQYF.